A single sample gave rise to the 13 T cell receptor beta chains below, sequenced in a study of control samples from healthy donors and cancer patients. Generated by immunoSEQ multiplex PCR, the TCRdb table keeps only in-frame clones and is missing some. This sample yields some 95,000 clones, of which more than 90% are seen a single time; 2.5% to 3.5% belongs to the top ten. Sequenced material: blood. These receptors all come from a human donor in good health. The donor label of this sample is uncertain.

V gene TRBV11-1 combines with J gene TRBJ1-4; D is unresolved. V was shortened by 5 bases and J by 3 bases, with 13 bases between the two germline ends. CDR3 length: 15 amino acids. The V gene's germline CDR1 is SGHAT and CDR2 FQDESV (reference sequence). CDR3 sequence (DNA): TGTGCCAGCAGCGCTCCCTCGGCGGCTAATGAAAAACTGTTTTTT. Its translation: CASSAPSAANEKLFF.

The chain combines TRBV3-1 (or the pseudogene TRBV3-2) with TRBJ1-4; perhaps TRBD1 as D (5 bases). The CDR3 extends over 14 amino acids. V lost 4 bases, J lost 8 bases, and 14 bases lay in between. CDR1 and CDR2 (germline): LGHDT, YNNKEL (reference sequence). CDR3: CASSPGLGAEKLFF. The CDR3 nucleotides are TGTGCCAGCAGCCCCGGGCTCGGGGCAGAAAAACTGTTTTTT.

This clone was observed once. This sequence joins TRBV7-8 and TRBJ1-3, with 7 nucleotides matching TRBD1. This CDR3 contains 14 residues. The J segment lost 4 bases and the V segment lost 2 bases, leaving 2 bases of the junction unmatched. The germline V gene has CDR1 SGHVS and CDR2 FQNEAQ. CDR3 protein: CASSLTGVGNTIYF. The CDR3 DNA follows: TGTGCCAGCAGCTTAACAGGGGTAGGAAACACCATATATTTT.

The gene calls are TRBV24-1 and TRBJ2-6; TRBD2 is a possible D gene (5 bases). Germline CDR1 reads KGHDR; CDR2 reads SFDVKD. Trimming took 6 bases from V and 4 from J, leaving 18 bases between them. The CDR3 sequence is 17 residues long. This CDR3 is CATSRGSGSAGANVLTF. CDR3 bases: TGTGCCACCAGTCGAGGTTCGGGGTCGGCGGGGGCCAACGTCCTGACTTTC.

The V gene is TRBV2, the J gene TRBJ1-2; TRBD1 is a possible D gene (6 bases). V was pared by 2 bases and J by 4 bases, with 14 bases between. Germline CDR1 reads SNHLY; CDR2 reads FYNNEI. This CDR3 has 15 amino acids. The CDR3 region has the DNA TGTGCCAGCAGTGAACCTCACAGGGAACGCTATGGCTACACCTTC. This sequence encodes CASSEPHRERYGYTF.

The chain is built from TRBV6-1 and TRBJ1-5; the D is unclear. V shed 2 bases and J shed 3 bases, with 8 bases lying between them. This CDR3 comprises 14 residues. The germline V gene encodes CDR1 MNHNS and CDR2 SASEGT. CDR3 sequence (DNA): TGTGCCAGCAGTGAAATGAGTTACAATCAGCCCCAGCATTTT. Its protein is CASSEMSYNQPQHF.

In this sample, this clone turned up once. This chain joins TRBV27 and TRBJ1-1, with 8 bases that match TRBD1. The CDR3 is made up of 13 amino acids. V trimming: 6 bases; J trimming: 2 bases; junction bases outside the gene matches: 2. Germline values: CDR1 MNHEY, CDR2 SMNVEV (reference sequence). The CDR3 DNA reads TGTGCCAGCAGGGGGACAGGTAACACTGAAGCTTTCTTT. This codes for CASRGTGNTEAFF.

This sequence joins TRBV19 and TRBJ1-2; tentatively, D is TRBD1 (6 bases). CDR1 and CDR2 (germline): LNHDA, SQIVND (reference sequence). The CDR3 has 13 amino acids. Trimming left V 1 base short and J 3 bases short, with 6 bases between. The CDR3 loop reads CASSIGTDYGYTF. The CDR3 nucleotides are TGTGCCAGTAGTATAGGGACAGACTATGGCTACACCTTC.

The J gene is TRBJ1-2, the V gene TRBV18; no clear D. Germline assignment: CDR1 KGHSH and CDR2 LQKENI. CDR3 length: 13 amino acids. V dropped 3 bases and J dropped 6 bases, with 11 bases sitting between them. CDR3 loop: CASSPSLENGYTF. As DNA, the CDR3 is TGTGCCAGCTCACCGAGTCTGGAGAATGGCTACACCTTC.

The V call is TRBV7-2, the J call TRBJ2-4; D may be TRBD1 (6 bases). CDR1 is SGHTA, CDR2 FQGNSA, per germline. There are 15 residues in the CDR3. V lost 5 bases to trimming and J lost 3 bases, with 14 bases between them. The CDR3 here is CASSPGQLIKNIQYF. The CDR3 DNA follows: TGTGCCAGCAGCCCCGGACAGCTGATCAAAAACATTCAGTACTTC.

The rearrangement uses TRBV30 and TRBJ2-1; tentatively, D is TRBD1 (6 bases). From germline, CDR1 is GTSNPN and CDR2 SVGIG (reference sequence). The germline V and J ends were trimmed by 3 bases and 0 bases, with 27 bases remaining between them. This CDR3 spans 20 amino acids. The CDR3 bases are TGTGCCTGGAGCCTTAGACAGGTCGACTCCTACTTTAGCTCCTACAATGAGCAGTTCTTC. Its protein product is CAWSLRQVDSYFSSYNEQFF.

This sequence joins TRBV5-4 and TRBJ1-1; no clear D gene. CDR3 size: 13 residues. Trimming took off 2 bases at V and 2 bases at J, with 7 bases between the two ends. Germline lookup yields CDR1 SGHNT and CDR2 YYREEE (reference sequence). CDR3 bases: TGTGCCAGCAGCTTTCGGAGCAACACTGAAGCTTTCTTT. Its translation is CASSFRSNTEAFF.

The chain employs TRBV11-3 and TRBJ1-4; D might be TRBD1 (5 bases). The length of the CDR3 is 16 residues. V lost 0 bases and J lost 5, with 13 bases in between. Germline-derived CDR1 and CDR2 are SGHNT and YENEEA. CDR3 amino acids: CASSLDRGKPNEKLFF. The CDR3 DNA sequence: TGTGCCAGCAGCTTAGATCGGGGGAAGCCAAATGAAAAACTGTTTTTT.